This T cell receptor (beta chain) was identified in a study of regulatory T cells in long-lasting Graves disease listed by TCRdb under 2021. Looking at the study overall: Persistent Graves' disease was defined as antithyroid drug treatment for over 5 years with persistently positive TSH receptor autoantibodies. Patients with persistent Graves' disease were compared with patients with newly diagnosed Graves' disease using TCR sequencing and RNA sequencing of peripheral blood. The study was conducted in China and was registered as a clinical trial. TCR sequencing covered approximately 13 persistent and roughly 20 newly diagnosed Graves' disease patients, around 33 samples in total. Persistent Graves' disease patients in the clinical cohort had taken antithyroid drugs for roughly 10 years on average.

The library was produced with multiplex PCR. Sequencing relied on an Illumina HiSeq 4000. CDR3 regions were amplified by Arm-PCR with iRepertoire HTBI primers to construct TCR beta libraries. Before sequencing, the PCR products underwent gel purification. Per the source publication's procedure: Gene usage analysis of CDR3 amino acid clonotypes relied on the roughly 67 TRBV and 14 TRBJ segments identified across samples. Filtered high-quality paired reads were merged into contigs using COPE and FqMerger. BLAST was used to align contigs to the IMGT TRBV, TRBD and TRBJ reference genes, and CDR3 was defined following IMGT. Any clonotype with a frequency above 0.1% was counted as a highly expanded clone. Shannon entropy served as the measure of repertoire diversity, while the Gini coefficient captured V-J evenness. A clonotype found in more than one individual was treated as public. TCRdb itself trimmed the public reads at Q25 with fastp, ran MiXCR and retained productive beta chains. Rows merge per CDR3 protein into single entries with the most common DNA and genes. Here the V and J calls rest on TCRdb's processing, not on the authors' analysis. This sample lists hundreds of thousands of distinct CDR3 sequences; about 30% were detected once. Together, the top ten hold around 40% of the sample.

In regard to this clonotype: No cognate antigen has been identified for it. There are no base qualities to consult, and no much larger clone falls within one base.

Reading the label with the study, this specimen's time point is: persistent/refractory GD, antithyroid drugs over 5 years with positive TRAb. For both TCR sequencing and RNA sequencing, RNA was extracted from PBMCs using TRIzol. Graves' disease was diagnosed according to American Thyroid Association guidelines. Patients for the study were recruited at an endocrinology department in Xi'an, China. From each patient, around 8.3 milliliters of peripheral blood was collected into an EDTA anticoagulant tube. Ficoll Paque Plus density gradient separation was used to isolate PBMCs, and no further T cell sorting was done. An Agilent 2100 Bioanalyzer and agarose gel were used to assess RNA quality, and a NanoDrop 2000 was used to measure RNA concentration. On the study overall, not on this receptor specifically: Sequencing and analysis were restricted to the TCR beta chain. Persistent disease showed preferential use of TRBV28, TRBJ1-2 and TRBJ2-5, whereas newly diagnosed disease favored TRBV20-1 and TRBJ2-1. The small sample size was acknowledged by the authors as a limitation that may reduce accuracy. The study examined only peripheral blood because the primary lesion, thyroid tissue, could not be accessed. Patients with persistent disease shared more public clonotypes (around 2,700) than newly diagnosed patients did (around 930). Lower TCR Shannon entropy and fewer highly expanded clones were observed in persistent Graves' disease patients than in newly diagnosed patients, which suggested clonal expansion.

V is pared back by 2 bases and J by 2 bases, with 8 bases lying between the germline termini. CDR1 and CDR2, per the germline V gene, are MNHNS and SASEGT. Taken from cysteine to phenylalanine, the CDR3 has 14 residues. The retained sequence is limited to the CDR3, 42 bases, with the frame set at the first base. Material: peripheral blood mononuclear cells (PBMCs), obtained when the disease was refractory, from a patient treated with antithyroid drugs. The sequence links TRBV6-1 to TRBJ2-3; the D gene is perhaps TRBD1, on 5 matching bases. The receptor was derived from a female donor with Graves disease. The DNA is as follows: TGTGCCAGCAGTGAACCAGGGCTCACAGATACGCAGTATTTT. Translated, it gives CASSEPGLTDTQYF.